Sequencing of this TCR beta chain was carried out in a study of human T cells and chemical hapten exposure. Noted time point: patch test 2, 6 weeks after DPC sensitization. The treatment is: therapeutic diphenylcyclopropenone sensitization with weekly scalp DPC. TCRdb recomputed calls from the RACE reads with MiXCR, one row per CDR3 protein. The data contain 65,000 to 95,000 distinct CDR3 sequences, 6.5% to 8% of them seen just once; the ten biggest clones take up approximately 1.2%. This clonotype has ten or more counts. The sequence came from a woman aged 25-40 years with alopecia areata. Some clones in this sample may be carry-over from other donors' samples. The material was whole blood, obtained in connection with sensitization to the hapten diphenylcyclopropenone (DPC).

CDR3 DNA sequence: TGTGCCAGCAGTCGAGCGGGGGGGCAGGAGACCCAGTACTTC. Protein: CASSRAGGQETQYF. The genes are TRBV6-6 and TRBJ2-5, with TRBD2 matching 10 bases. J gave up 5 bases and V 5 bases, and 5 bases lay outside the gene matches. Germline CDR1 and CDR2: MNHNY and SVGAGI (reference sequence). The CDR3 is 14 residues long.